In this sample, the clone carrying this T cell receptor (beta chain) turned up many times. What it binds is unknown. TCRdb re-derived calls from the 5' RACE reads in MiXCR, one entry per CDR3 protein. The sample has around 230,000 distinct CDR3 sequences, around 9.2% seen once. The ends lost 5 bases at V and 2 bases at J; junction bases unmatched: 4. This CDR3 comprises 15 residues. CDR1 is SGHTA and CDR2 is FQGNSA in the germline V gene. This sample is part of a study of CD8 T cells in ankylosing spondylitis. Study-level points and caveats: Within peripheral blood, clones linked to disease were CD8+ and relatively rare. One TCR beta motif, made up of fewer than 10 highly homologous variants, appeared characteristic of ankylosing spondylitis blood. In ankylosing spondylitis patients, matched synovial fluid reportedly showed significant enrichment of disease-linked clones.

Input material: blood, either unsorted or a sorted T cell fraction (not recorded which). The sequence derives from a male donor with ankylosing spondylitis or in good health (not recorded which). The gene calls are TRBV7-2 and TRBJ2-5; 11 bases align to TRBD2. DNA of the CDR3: TGTGCCAGCAGCCCCCGGACTAGCGGGCAAGAGACCCAGTACTTC. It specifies CASSPRTSGQETQYF. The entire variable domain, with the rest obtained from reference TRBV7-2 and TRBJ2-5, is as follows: GAGVSQSPSNKVTEKGKDVELRCDPISGHTALYWYRQSLGQGLEFLIYFQGNSAPDKSGLPSDRFSAERTGGSVSTLTIQRTQQEDSAVYLCASSPRTSGQETQYFGPGTRLLVL.